Sequencing of this T cell receptor beta chain was carried out in a study of cytomegalovirus exposure and HLA in healthy donors. Study-wide findings and caveats: The later analysis indicated that the majority of CMV-associated TCR beta chains appeared HLA-restricted. Among the sequence variants, a highly shared cluster was likely an artifact of sequencing.

With 60 Vbeta and 13 Jbeta primers, the PCR was carried out. Produced via immunoSEQ multiplex PCR; TCRdb's table is partial and in-frame only. The profile shows 130,000 or so clones, roughly 85% of them singletons. On this clone: Its target is unknown.

This CDR3 has 19 residues. Germline CDR1 GTSNPN, CDR2 SVGIG (reference sequence). With 0 bases clipped from V and 6 bases from J, the junction kept 17 bases outside the gene matches. The clonotype was recovered from a woman aged 25 to 39 in good health and CMV-seropositive. The chain has TRBV30 and TRBJ2-3; the match to TRBD2 covers 11 bases. Sequences were obtained from PBMCs. In DNA, the CDR3 is TGTGCCTGGAGTGTATCCCTGAGACTAGCGGGACGTCGGCGGGATACGCAGTATTTT. Translation: CAWSVSLRLAGRRRDTQYF.